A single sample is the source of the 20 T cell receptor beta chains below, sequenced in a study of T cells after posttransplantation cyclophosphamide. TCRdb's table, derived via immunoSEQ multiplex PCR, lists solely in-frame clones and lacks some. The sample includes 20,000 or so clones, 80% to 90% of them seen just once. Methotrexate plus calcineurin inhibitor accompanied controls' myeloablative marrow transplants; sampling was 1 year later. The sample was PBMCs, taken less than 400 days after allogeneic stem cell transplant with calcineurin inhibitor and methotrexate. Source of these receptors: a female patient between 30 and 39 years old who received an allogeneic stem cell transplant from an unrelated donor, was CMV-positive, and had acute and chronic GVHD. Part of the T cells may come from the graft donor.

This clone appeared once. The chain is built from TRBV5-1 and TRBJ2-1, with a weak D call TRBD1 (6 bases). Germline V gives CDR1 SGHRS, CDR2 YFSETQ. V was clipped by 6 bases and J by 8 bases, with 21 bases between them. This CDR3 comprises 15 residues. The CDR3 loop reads CASTLSGTSVDEQFF. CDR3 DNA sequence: TGCGCCAGCACCCTTTCGGGGACATCCGTTGATGAGCAGTTCTTC.

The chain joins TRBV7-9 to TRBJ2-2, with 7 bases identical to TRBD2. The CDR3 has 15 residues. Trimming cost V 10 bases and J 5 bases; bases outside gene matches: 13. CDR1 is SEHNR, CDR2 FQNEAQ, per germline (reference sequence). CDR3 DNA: TGTGCCACCGGATCGGCTGGAGCGGGGACCGGGGAGCTGTTTTTT. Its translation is CATGSAGAGTGELFF.

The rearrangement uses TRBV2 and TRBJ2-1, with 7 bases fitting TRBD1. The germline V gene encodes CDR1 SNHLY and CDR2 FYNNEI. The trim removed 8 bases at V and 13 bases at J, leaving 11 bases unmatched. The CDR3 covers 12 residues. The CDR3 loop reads CASYYSRQGQFF. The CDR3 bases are TGTGCCAGCTACTATTCTAGACAGGGACAGTTCTTC.

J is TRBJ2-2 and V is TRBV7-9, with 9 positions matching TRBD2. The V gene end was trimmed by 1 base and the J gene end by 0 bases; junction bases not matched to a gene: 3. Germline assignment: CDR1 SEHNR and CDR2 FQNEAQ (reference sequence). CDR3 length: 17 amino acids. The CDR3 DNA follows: TGTGCCAGCAGCTTAGGAGCGGGAGGTACGAACACCGGGGAGCTGTTTTTT. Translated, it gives CASSLGAGGTNTGELFF.

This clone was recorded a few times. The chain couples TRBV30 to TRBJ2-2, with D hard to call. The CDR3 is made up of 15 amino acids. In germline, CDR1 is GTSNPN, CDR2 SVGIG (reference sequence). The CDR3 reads CALAVVGSRTGELFF. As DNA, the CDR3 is TGTGCACTGGCAGTGGTGGGCTCCCGGACCGGGGAGCTGTTTTTT.

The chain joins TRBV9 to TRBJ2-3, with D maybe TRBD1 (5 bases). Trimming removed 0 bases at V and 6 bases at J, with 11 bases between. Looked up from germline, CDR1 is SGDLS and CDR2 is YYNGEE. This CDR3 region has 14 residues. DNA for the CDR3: TGTGCCAGCAGCGTAGAAGGGGCCCTGGATACGCAGTATTTT. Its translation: CASSVEGALDTQYF.

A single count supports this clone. The CDR3 nucleotides read TGTGCCAGCAGCGAGACCGGGACAGGCACCTACGAGCAGTACTTC. Amino acids: CASSETGTGTYEQYF. The rearrangement links TRBV9 to TRBJ2-5; 8 bases fit TRBD1. The J call may be faulty, since TRBJ2-7 better matches the DNA end. This CDR3 comprises 15 residues. Germline assignment: CDR1 SGDLS and CDR2 YYNGEE.

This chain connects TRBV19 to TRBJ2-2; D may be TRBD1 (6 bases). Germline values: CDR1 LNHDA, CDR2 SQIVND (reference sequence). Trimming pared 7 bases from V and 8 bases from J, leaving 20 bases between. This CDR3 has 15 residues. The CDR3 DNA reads TGTGCCAGTAATCAACAGGGACGGGTTTCTGGGGAGCTGTTTTTT. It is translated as CASNQQGRVSGELFF.

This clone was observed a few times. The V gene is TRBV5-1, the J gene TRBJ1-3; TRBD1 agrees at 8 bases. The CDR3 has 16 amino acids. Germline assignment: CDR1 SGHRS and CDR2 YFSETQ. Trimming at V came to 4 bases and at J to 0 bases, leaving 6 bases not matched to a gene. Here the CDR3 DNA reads TGCGCCAGCAGCACAGGACAGGGTAACTCTGGAAACACCATATATTTT. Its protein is CASSTGQGNSGNTIYF.

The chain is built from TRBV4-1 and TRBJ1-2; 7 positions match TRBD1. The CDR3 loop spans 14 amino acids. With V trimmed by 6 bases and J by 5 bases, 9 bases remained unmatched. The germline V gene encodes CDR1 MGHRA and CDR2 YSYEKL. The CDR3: CASSPPGTAYGYTF. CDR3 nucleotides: TGCGCCAGCAGTCCGCCCGGGACAGCGTATGGCTACACCTTC.

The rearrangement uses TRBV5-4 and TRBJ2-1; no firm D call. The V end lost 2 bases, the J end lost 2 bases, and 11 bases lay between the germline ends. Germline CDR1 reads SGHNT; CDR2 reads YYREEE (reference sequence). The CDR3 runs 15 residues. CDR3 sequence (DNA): TGTGCCAGCAGCTTCGACGCGGCTGCCTACAATGAGCAGTTCTTC. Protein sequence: CASSFDAAAYNEQFF.

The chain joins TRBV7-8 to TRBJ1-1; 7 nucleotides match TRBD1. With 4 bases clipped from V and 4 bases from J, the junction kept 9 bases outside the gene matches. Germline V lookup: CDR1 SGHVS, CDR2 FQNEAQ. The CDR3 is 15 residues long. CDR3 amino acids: CASSSASAGGTEAFF. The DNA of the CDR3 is TGTGCCAGCAGCTCCGCGAGCGCAGGGGGCACTGAAGCTTTCTTT.

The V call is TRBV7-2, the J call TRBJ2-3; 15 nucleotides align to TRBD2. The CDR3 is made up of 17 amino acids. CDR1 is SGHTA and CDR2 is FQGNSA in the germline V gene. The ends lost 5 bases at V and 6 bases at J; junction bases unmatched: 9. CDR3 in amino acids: CASSPGGTSGRRDTQYF. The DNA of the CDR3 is TGTGCCAGCAGCCCGGGCGGGACTAGCGGGAGGCGCGATACGCAGTATTTT.

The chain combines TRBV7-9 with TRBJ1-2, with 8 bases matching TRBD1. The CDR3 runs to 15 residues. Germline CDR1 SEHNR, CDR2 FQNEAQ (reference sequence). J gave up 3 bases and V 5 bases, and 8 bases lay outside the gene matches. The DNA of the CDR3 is TGTGCCAGCAGCCCAAAACAGGGGGATCACTATGGCTACACCTTC. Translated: CASSPKQGDHYGYTF.

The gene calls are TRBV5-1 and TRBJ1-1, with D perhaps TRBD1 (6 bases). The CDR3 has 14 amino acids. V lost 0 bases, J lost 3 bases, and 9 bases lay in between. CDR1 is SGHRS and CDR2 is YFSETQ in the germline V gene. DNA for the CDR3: TGCGCCAGCAGCTTGGACAGGGAGTACACTGAAGCTTTCTTT. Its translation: CASSLDREYTEAFF.

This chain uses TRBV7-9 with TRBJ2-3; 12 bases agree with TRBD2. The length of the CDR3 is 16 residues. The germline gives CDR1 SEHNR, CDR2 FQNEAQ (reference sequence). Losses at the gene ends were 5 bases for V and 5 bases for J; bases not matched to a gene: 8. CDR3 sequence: CASSIGTSGPLDTQYF. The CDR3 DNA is TGTGCCAGCAGCATCGGGACTAGCGGGCCCTTAGATACGCAGTATTTT.

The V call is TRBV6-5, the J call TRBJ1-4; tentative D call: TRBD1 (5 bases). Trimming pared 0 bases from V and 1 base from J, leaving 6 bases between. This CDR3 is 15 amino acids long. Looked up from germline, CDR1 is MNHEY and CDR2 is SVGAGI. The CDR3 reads CASSYSGGTNEKLFF. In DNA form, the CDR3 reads TGTGCCAGCAGTTACTCGGGGGGAACTAATGAAAAACTGTTTTTT.

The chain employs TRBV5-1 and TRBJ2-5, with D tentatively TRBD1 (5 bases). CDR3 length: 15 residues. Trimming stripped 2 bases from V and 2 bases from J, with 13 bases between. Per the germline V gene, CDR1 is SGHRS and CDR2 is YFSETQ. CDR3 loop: CASSFPRQKQETQYF. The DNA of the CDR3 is TGCGCCAGCAGCTTCCCTCGACAGAAGCAAGAGACCCAGTACTTC.

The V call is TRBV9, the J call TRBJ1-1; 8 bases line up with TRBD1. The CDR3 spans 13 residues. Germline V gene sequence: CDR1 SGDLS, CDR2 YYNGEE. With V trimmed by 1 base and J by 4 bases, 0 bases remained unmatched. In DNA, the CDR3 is TGTGCCAGCAGCGTAACAGGGGGCACTGAAGCTTTCTTT. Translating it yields CASSVTGGTEAFF. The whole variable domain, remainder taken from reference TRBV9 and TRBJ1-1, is DSGVTQTPKHLITATGQRVTLRCSPRSGDLSVYWYQQSLDQGLQFLIQYYNGEERAKGNILERFSAQQFPDLHSELNLSSLELGDSALYFCASSVTGGTEAFFGQGTRLTVV.

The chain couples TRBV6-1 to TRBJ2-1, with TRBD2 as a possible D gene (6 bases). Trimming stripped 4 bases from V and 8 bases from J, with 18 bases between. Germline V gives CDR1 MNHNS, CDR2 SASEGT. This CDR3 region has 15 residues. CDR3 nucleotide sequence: TGTGCCAGCAGTGCCTTAGCGGAGCCGCGGGATGAGCAGTTCTTC. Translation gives CASSALAEPRDEQFF.